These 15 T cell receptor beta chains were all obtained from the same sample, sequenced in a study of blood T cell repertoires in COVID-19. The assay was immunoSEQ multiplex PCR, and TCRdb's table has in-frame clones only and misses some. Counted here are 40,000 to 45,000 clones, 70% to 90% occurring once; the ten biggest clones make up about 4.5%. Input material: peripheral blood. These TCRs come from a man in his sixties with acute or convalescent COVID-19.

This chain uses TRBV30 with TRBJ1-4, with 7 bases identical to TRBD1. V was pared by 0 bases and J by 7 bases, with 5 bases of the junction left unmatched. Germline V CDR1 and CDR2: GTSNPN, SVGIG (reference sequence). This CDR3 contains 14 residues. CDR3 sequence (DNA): TGTGCCTGGAGTGTGGAGGGGGCCGGTGAAAAACTGTTTTTT. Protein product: CAWSVEGAGEKLFF.

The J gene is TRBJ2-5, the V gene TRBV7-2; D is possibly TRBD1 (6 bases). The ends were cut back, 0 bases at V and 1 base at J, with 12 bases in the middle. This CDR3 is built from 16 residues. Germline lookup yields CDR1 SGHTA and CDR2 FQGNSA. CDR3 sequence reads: CASSLASWGLQETQYF. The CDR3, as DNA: TGTGCCAGCAGCTTAGCGAGTTGGGGGCTCCAAGAGACCCAGTACTTC.

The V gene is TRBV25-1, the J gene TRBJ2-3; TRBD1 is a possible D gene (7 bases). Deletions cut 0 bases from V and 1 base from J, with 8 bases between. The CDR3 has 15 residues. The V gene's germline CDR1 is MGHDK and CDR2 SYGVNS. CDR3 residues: CASSEYRGGTDTQYF. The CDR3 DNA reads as TGTGCCAGCAGTGAATACAGGGGGGGCACAGATACGCAGTATTTT.

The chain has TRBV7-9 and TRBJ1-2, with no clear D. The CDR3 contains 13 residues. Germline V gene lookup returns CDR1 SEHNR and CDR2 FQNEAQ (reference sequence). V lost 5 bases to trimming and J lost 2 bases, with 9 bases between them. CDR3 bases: TGTGCCAGCAGCCTAGGCGCCAACTATGGCTACACCTTC. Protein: CASSLGANYGYTF.

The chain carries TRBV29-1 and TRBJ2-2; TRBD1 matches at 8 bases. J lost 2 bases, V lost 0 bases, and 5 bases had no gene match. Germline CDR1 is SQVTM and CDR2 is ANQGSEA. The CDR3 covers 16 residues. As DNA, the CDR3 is TGCAGCGTTGAAGACCCGGGACAGGCCAACACCGGGGAGCTGTTTTTT. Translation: CSVEDPGQANTGELFF.

CDR3 coding DNA: TGTGCCAGCAGTTACCGGGGTGAGGGCACTGAAGCTTTCTTT. It encodes CASSYRGEGTEAFF. This chain joins TRBV27 and TRBJ1-1; D is undetermined. CDR3 length: 14 amino acids. Trimming removed 4 bases from V and 4 bases from J, with 13 bases in between. Germline values: CDR1 MNHEY, CDR2 SMNVEV (reference sequence).

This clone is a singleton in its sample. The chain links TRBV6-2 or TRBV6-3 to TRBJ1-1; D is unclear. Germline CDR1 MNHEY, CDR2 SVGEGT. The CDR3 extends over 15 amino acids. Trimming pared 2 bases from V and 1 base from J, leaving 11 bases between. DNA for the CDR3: TGTGCCAGCAGTTACCCTGAGTCTGGGAACACTGAAGCTTTCTTT. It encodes CASSYPESGNTEAFF.

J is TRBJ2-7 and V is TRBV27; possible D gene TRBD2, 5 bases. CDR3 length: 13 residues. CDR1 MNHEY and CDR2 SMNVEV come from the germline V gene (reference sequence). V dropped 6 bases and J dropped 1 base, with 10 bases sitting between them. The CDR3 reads CASRSTGSYEQYF. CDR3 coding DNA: TGTGCCAGCAGATCCACGGGGTCCTACGAGCAGTACTTC.

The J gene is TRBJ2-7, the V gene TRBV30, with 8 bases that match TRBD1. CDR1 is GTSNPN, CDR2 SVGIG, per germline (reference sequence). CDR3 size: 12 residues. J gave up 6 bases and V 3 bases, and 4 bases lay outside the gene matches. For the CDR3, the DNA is TGTGCCTGGAGCGCCACAGGGGGCGAGCAGTACTTC. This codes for CAWSATGGEQYF.

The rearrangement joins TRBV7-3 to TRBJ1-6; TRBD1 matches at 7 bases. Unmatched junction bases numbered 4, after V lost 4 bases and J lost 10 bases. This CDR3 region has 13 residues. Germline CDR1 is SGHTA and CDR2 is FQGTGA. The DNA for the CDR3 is TGTGCCAGCAGCTCCACAGGGGAATCACCCCTCCACTTT. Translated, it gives CASSSTGESPLHF.

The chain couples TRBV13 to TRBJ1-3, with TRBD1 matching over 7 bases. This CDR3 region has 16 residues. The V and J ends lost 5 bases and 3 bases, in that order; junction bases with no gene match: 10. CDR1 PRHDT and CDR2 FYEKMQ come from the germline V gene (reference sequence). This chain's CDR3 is CASSTRDSFIGNTIYF. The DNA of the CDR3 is TGTGCCAGCAGCACCCGGGACAGCTTTATTGGAAACACCATATATTTT.

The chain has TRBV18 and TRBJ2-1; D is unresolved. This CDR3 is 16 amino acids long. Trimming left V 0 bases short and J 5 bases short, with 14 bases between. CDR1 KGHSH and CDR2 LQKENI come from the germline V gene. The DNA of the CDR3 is TGTGCCAGCTCACCACCGGGCACAAGTACGAACAATGAGCAGTTCTTC. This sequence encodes CASSPPGTSTNNEQFF.

The CDR3 here is CASGLDLRGSEQFF. The CDR3 DNA sequence: TGTGCTAGTGGTTTGGACCTCAGGGGATCTGAGCAGTTCTTC. The chain is built from TRBV12-5 and TRBJ2-1; a weak D match, TRBD1 (6 bases). The germline V gene encodes CDR1 LGHNT and CDR2 FRNRAP. Trimming shortened V by 1 base and J by 9 bases, and 13 bases separated the two germline ends. This CDR3 region has 14 residues.

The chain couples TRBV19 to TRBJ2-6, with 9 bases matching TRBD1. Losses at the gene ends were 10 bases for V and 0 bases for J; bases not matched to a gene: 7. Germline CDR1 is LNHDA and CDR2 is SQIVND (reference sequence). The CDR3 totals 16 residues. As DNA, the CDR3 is TGTGCCACCAGGACAGGGGCCCACTCTGGGGCCAACGTCCTGACTTTC. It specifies CATRTGAHSGANVLTF.

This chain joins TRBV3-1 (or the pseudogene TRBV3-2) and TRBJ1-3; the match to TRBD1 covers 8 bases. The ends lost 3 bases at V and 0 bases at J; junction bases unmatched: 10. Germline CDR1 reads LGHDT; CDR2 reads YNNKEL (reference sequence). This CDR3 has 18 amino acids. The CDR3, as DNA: TGTGCCAGCAGCCAGTCAACCGGGACAGGAGCCTCTGGAAACACCATATATTTT. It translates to CASSQSTGTGASGNTIYF.